This TCR beta chain was found in a study of blood T cell repertoires in COVID-19. Overall study: The United States, Italy and Spain provided the acute and convalescent COVID-19 samples. T cells, B-cell-depleted T cells, or PBMCs supplied cDNA or gDNA.

With 4 bases clipped from V and 2 bases from J, the junction kept 8 bases outside the gene matches. CDR1 and CDR2 from the germline V gene are MNHEY and SVGAGI. The CDR3 has 16 residues. In the study's own analysis: Reference gene primers were amplified, and this amplification served to estimate nucleated cell counts. Using immunoSEQ multiplex PCR, the repertoire was profiled, and TCRdb retains in-frame clones only, with some absent. From that table come the V and J calls and clone size; the DNA was used to work out D and trimming. This sample has some 70,000 clones, with under 85% found just once. The specimen sequenced was peripheral blood. This TCR came from a woman aged 45-65 years with acute or convalescent COVID-19. The V and J genes are TRBV6-5 and TRBJ2-3; 8 nucleotides line up with TRBD2. This CDR3 reads CASSSQRERYTDTQYF. The CDR3 DNA follows: TGTGCCAGCAGTTCTCAGCGGGAGCGCTACACAGATACGCAGTATTTT.